These 23 T cell receptor beta chains share one sample of origin, sequenced in a study of lymphopenia after photon versus proton radiotherapy. Sequencing used immunoSEQ multiplex PCR; TCRdb keeps in-frame clones, though not all of them. The repertoire holds 150,000 to 200,000 clones, with around 85% as singletons. Sample: peripheral blood, taken from a patient treated with photon-based radiotherapy. These receptors all stem from a man in his fifties or sixties with gastric cancer.

Only a few counts were recorded for this clone. The chain uses TRBV9 and TRBJ2-5; a weak D match, TRBD2 (6 bases). Deletions cut 3 bases from V and 0 bases from J, with 18 bases between. CDR1 is SGDLS and CDR2 is YYNGEE in the germline V gene. CDR3 length equals 17 residues. CDR3 in DNA: TGTGCCAGCAGCGAACCCTTTAAGGGAGGACACCAAGAGACCCAGTACTTC. As protein: CASSEPFKGGHQETQYF. Based on the CDR3 plus reference TRBV9 and TRBJ2-5, the full variable domain is DSGVTQTPKHLITATGQRVTLRCSPRSGDLSVYWYQQSLDQGLQFLIQYYNGEERAKGNILERFSAQQFPDLHSELNLSSLELGDSALYFCASSEPFKGGHQETQYFGPGTRLLVL.

For this clone: Other nucleotide sequences in the sample specify the same CDR3. This sequence joins TRBV5-1 and TRBJ1-1; 8 bases are shared with TRBD1. Germline V gene lookup returns CDR1 SGHRS and CDR2 YFSETQ. The trim removed 0 bases at V and 8 bases at J, leaving 0 bases unmatched. The CDR3 has 12 amino acids. This CDR3 is CASSLGTGEAFF. The CDR3 DNA follows: TGCGCCAGCAGCTTGGGGACAGGGGAAGCTTTCTTT.

The V call is TRBV7-2, the J call TRBJ1-4, with TRBD1 matching 11 bases. Germline-derived CDR1 and CDR2 are SGHTA and FQGNSA. CDR3 size: 15 residues. J gave up 3 bases and V 5 bases, and 2 bases lay outside the gene matches. The CDR3 DNA sequence: TGTGCCAGCAGCGGACAGGGGGCAGCTAATGAAAAACTGTTTTTT. It encodes CASSGQGAANEKLFF.

The chain combines TRBV6-1 with TRBJ1-5; 7 bases fit TRBD1. Losses at the gene ends were 2 bases for V and 3 bases for J; bases not matched to a gene: 7. This CDR3 has 16 residues. Germline assignment: CDR1 MNHNS and CDR2 SASEGT. CDR3 coding DNA: TGTGCCAGCAGTGAATCCCTAGACAGGGACAATCAGCCCCAGCATTTT. It yields the protein CASSESLDRDNQPQHF.

This rearrangement joins TRBV18 to TRBJ2-1; 10 positions match TRBD2. There are 16 residues in the CDR3. V lost 3 bases and J lost 3; bases outside the gene matches: 5. Per the germline V gene, CDR1 is KGHSH and CDR2 is LQKENI. DNA of the CDR3: TGTGCCAGCTCACCCCCGGGACTAGCGAACTACAATGAGCAGTTCTTC. Protein sequence: CASSPPGLANYNEQFF.

This chain links TRBV10-3 with TRBJ2-5, with 9 nucleotides matching TRBD1. The CDR3 length is 13 residues. Germline assignment: CDR1 ENHRY and CDR2 SYGVKD. V was pared by 8 bases and J by 5 bases, with 6 bases of the junction left unmatched. CDR3 loop: CAIRTGVGETQYF. CDR3 sequence (DNA): TGTGCCATCCGGACAGGGGTGGGGGAGACCCAGTACTTC.

The CDR3 here is CASSLLAGYSYNEQFF. DNA of the CDR3: TGCGCCAGCAGCTTACTAGCGGGCTACTCCTACAATGAGCAGTTCTTC. The chain recombines TRBV5-1 with TRBJ2-1; 9 bases line up with TRBD2. V trimming: 2 bases; J trimming: 0 bases; junction bases outside the gene matches: 3. From germline, CDR1 is SGHRS and CDR2 YFSETQ. The CDR3 extends over 16 amino acids.

CDR3: CASSLNRGFGAFF. In DNA form, the CDR3 reads TGTGCCAGCAGCTTAAATAGGGGCTTCGGGGCTTTCTTT. The V gene is TRBV5-4, the J gene TRBJ1-1, with TRBD1 as a possible D gene (5 bases). V lost 2 bases and J lost 11, with 16 bases in between. The CDR3 totals 13 residues. Germline V gene lookup returns CDR1 SGHNT and CDR2 YYREEE (reference sequence).

The rearrangement uses TRBV27 and TRBJ1-1, with 7 nucleotides matching TRBD1. Germline CDR1 and CDR2: MNHEY and SMNVEV (reference sequence). V lost 6 bases, J lost 2 bases, and 6 bases stayed unmatched. This CDR3 is 14 amino acids long. The CDR3 DNA is TGTGCCAGCAGCAAAGGGGGCACAAACACTGAAGCTTTCTTT. Residues: CASSKGGTNTEAFF.

The rearrangement joins TRBV29-1 to TRBJ2-1, with D unresolved. The V gene's germline CDR1 is SQVTM and CDR2 ANQGSEA. This CDR3 has 20 residues. V gave up 3 bases and J gave up 0 bases, with 27 bases separating them. This CDR3 is CSVDVGFGMGAVSSYNEQFF. CDR3 in DNA: TGCAGCGTTGATGTGGGTTTTGGGATGGGTGCGGTGAGCTCCTACAATGAGCAGTTCTTC.

This sequence joins TRBV11-1 and TRBJ2-7; D might be TRBD2 (5 bases). This CDR3 region has 12 residues. Germline V gives CDR1 SGHAT, CDR2 FQDESV (reference sequence). V lost 5 bases to trimming and J lost 3 bases, with 8 bases between them. This chain's CDR3 is CASSQEGYEQYF. DNA for the CDR3: TGTGCCAGCAGCCAAGAGGGCTACGAGCAGTACTTC.

This chain connects TRBV6-5 to TRBJ1-1; D perhaps matches TRBD1 (5 bases). This CDR3 has 13 residues. V was cut by 0 bases and J by 6 bases, with 8 bases left in between. Germline V lookup: CDR1 MNHEY, CDR2 SVGAGI. The CDR3 DNA reads TGTGCCAGCAGTTACTCAAGGGGCCCTGAAGCTTTCTTT. It encodes CASSYSRGPEAFF.

This chain connects TRBV6-1 to TRBJ2-3; a possible D gene is TRBD2 (5 bases). The CDR3 covers 14 residues. Germline CDR1 reads MNHNS; CDR2 reads SASEGT. The V end lost 5 bases, the J end lost 0 bases, and 9 bases lay between the germline ends. The CDR3 is CASSSADSTDTQYF. The CDR3 DNA is TGTGCCAGCAGTTCAGCGGATAGCACAGATACGCAGTATTTT.

This clone was seen only once. The genes are TRBV5-1 and TRBJ2-7; TRBD2 matches at 9 bases. The CDR3 extends over 13 amino acids. Trimming at V came to 5 bases and at J to 2 bases, leaving 2 bases not matched to a gene. CDR1 and CDR2 from the germline V gene are SGHRS and YFSETQ. The CDR3 DNA reads as TGCGCCAGCAGGACTAGCGGTACCTACGAGCAGTACTTC. It translates to CASRTSGTYEQYF.

This sequence joins TRBV7-6 and TRBJ2-5; 7 bases match TRBD2. After removal of 2 bases from V and 2 bases from J, the junction contained 8 bases not matched to a gene. CDR1 is SGHVS and CDR2 is FNYEAQ in the germline V gene. The CDR3 sequence is 16 residues long. The CDR3 spells CASSLSLGGPQETQYF. CDR3 sequence (DNA): TGTGCCAGCAGCTTATCTCTGGGAGGGCCTCAAGAGACCCAGTACTTC.

The chain couples TRBV7-3 to TRBJ2-5; 9 bases align to TRBD1. Germline values: CDR1 SGHTA, CDR2 FQGTGA. The junction had 2 bases not matched to a gene; V was cut back by 5 bases and J by 4 bases. The CDR3 consists of 13 residues. CDR3 in amino acids: CASSVTGGETQYF. CDR3 bases: TGTGCCAGCAGCGTGACAGGGGGAGAGACCCAGTACTTC.

The chain has TRBV5-1 and TRBJ1-3; D unclear. This CDR3 spans 13 amino acids. The germline V and J ends were trimmed by 4 bases and 4 bases, with 9 bases remaining between them. CDR1 SGHRS and CDR2 YFSETQ come from the germline V gene. CDR3 loop: CASSAVDGNTIYF. DNA of the CDR3: TGCGCCAGCAGCGCCGTTGACGGAAACACCATATATTTT.

This clone has a single count. J is TRBJ1-1 and V is TRBV6-1, with D possibly matching TRBD1 (5 bases). This CDR3 has 14 residues. V was trimmed by 2 bases and J by 1 base, leaving 8 bases between them. CDR1 is MNHNS and CDR2 is SASEGT in the germline V gene. The CDR3 DNA reads as TGTGCCAGCAGTGAACCGGGGGAGAACACTGAAGCTTTCTTT. The encoded protein is CASSEPGENTEAFF.

The chain is built from TRBV5-6 and TRBJ2-2; the match to TRBD1 covers 7 bases. The V and J ends lost 0 bases and 3 bases, in that order; junction bases with no gene match: 8. The CDR3 sequence is 17 residues long. The germline V gene encodes CDR1 SGHDT and CDR2 YYEEEE. CDR3 residues: CASSLVLGQTDTGELFF. The CDR3 nucleotides are TGTGCCAGCAGCTTGGTATTGGGACAGACAGACACCGGGGAGCTGTTTTTT.

The V and J genes are TRBV27 and TRBJ2-7, with a weak D call TRBD2 (5 bases). Between the trimmed V and J ends, which lost 5 bases and 3 bases, there was a span of 23 bases. There are 17 residues in the CDR3. The germline CDR1 and CDR2 sequences are MNHEY and SMNVEV (reference sequence). The CDR3: CASSESPTTNPLYEQYF. The CDR3 DNA reads as TGTGCCAGCAGTGAATCCCCGACTACGAATCCCCTCTACGAGCAGTACTTC.

The chain links TRBV18 to TRBJ2-7, with 8 bases lining up with TRBD1. The CDR3 length is 13 residues. Per germline, CDR1 KGHSH and CDR2 LQKENI. The J segment lost 4 bases and the V segment lost 4 bases, leaving 3 bases of the junction unmatched. CDR3 amino acids: CASSQGQDYEQYF. The CDR3, as DNA: TGTGCCAGCTCACAGGGACAGGATTACGAGCAGTACTTC. Variable domain in full (rest from reference TRBV18 and TRBJ2-7): NAGVMQNPRHLVRRRGQEARLRCSPMKGHSHVYWYRQLPEEGLKFMVYLQKENIIDESGMPKERFSAEFPKEGPSILRIQQVVRGDSAAYFCASSQGQDYEQYFGPGTRLTVT.

This chain connects TRBV5-6 to TRBJ1-3; D not resolved. V lost 2 bases and J lost 2, with 8 bases in between. The CDR3 contains 14 residues. Germline V gene sequence: CDR1 SGHDT, CDR2 YYEEEE. CDR3: CASSLRGPGNTIYF. As DNA, the CDR3 is TGTGCCAGCAGCTTAAGAGGGCCTGGAAACACCATATATTTT.

The V call is TRBV7-9, the J call TRBJ2-7; TRBD1 matches at 8 bases. The CDR3 runs to 14 residues. The trim removed 5 bases at V and 3 bases at J, leaving 6 bases unmatched. Germline loops: CDR1 SEHNR, CDR2 FQNEAQ (reference sequence). This CDR3 is CASSDPGQDYEQYF. CDR3 in DNA: TGTGCCAGCAGCGACCCGGGACAGGACTACGAGCAGTACTTC.